This TCR beta chain derives from a study of blood T cells in healthy people across ages. Healthy Caucasian individuals from Russia aged about 6 to 90 were enrolled as donors. Isolation yielded PBMCs, at least 6.5 million per sample, in every case. It was with a sample-barcoded 5' primer and a J-beta primer mix that a second PCR of roughly 6 to 12 cycles was run. TCRdb re-derived calls from the 5' RACE reads in MiXCR, one entry per CDR3 protein. The sample lists 650,000 to 800,000 distinct CDR3 sequences; about 51% were seen once. The CDR3 totals 14 residues. J was trimmed by 8 bases and V by 5 bases; bases with no gene match: 10. The V gene's germline CDR1 is SGDLS and CDR2 YYNGEE.

V is TRBV9 and J is TRBJ2-1; TRBD2 aligns across 7 bases. This receptor was taken from an elderly woman in good health. Sequenced material: blood. The CDR3 bases are TGTGCCAGCAGTGGGAGGGTAGCGGGCGATGAGCAGTTCTTC. Protein sequence: CASSGRVAGDEQFF.